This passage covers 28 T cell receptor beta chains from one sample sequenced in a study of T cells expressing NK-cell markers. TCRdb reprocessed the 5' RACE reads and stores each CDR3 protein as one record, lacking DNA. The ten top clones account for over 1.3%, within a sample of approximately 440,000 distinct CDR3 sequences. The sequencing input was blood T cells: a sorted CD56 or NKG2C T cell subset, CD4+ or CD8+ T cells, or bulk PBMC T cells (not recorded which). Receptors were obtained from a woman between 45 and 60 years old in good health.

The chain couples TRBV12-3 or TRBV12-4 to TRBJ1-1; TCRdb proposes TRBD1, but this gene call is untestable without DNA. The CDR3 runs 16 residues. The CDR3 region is CATLRGGLAVVDRTFF.

The CDR3 loop is CASSQQGSRTEAFF. The J gene is TRBJ1-1, the V gene TRBV2; no DNA is available, so the TRBD1 call from TCRdb remains unchecked. Per germline, CDR1 SNHLY and CDR2 FYNNEI. There are 14 residues in the CDR3.

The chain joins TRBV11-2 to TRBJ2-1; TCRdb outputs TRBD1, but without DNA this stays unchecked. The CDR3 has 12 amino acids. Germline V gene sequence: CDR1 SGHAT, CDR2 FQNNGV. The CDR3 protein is CASRSDGAEQFF.

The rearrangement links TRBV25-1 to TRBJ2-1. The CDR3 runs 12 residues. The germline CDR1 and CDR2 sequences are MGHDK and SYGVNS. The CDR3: CASSEIGDEQFF.

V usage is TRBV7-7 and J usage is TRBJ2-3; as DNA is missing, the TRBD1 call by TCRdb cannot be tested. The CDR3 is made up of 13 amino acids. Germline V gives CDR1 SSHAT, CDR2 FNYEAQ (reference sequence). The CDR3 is CASSRDVTDTQYF.

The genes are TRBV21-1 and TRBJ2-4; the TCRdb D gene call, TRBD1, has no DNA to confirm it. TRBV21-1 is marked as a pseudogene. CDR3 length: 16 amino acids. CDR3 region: CASSPDRETAKNIQYF.

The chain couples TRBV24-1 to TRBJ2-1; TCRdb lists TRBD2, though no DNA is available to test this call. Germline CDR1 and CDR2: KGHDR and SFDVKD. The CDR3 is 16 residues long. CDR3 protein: CATSDLRTSTYNEQFF.

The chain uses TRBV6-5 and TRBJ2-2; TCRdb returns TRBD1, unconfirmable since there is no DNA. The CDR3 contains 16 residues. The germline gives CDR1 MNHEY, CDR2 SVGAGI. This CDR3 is CASSYLVMSLGGELFF.

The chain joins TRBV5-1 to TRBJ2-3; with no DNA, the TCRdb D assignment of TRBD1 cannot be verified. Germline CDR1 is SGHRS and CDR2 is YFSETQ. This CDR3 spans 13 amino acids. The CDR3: CASTEGVTDTQYF.

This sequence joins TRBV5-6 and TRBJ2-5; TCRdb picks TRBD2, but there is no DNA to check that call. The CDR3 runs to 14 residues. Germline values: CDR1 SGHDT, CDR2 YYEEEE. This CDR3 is CASSDTSLQETQYF.

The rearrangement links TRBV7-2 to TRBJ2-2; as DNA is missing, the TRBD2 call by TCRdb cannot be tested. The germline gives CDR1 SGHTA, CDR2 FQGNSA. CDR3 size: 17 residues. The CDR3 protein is CASNAGLSGLVVGELFF.

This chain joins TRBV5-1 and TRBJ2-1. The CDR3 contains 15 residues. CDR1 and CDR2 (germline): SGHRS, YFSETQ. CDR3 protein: CASSLARASYNEQFF.

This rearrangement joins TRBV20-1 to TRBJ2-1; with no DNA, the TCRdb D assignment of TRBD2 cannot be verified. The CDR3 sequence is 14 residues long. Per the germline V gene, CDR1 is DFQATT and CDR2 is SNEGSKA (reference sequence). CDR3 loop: CSAPPRLVTNEQFF.

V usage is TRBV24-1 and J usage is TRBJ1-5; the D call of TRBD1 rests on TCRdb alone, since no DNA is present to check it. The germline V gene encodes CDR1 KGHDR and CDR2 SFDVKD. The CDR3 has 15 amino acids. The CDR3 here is CATSESGQGPQPQHF.

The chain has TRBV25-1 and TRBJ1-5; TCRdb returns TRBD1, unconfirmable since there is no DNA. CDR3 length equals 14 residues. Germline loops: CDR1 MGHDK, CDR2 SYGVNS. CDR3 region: CASSVTGGNQPQHF.

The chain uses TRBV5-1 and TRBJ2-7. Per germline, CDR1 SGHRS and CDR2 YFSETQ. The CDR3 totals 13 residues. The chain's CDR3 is CASSPDWLREQYF.

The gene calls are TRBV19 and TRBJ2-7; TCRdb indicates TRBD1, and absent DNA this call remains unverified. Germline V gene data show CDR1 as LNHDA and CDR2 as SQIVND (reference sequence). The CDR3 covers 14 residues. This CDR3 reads CASSQRRPPGEQYF.

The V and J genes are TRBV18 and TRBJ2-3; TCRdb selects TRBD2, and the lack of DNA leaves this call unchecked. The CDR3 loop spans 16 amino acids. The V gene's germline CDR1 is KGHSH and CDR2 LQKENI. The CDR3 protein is CASSPTSRWGADTQYF.

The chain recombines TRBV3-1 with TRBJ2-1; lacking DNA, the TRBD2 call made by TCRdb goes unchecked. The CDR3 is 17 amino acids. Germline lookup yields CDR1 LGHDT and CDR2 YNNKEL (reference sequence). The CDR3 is CASSQEFPGGPGNEQFF.

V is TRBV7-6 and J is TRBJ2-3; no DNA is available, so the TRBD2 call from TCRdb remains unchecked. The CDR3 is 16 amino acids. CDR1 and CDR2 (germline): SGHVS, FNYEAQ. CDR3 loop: CASSQGGSGSVDTQYF.

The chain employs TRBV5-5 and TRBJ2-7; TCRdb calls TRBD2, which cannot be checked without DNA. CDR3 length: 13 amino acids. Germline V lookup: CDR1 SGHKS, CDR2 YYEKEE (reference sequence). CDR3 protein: CASKRASSYEQYF.

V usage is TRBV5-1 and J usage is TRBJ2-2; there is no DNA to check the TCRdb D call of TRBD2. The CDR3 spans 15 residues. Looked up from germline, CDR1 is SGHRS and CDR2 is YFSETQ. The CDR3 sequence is CASMDSDKPPGELFF.

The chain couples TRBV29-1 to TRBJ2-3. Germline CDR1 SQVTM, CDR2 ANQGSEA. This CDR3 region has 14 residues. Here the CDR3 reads CSVDSVRYTDTQYF.

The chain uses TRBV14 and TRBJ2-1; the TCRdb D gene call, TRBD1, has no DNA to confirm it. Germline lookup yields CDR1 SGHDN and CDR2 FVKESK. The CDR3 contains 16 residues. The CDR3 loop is CASSLEGGLPYNEQFF.

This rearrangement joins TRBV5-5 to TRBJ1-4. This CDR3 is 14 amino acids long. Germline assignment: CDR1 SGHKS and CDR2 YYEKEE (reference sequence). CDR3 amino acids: CASSFVEYNEKLFF.

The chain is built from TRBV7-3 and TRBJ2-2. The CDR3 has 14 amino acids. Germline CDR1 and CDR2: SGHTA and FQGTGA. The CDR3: CASSLLGEAGELFF.

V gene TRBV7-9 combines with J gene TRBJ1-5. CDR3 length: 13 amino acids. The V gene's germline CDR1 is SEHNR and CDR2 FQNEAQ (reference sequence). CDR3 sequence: CASSPTPFQPQHF.

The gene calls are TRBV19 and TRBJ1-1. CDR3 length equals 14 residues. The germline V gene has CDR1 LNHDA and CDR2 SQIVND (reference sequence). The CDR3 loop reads CASSIAPVNTEAFF.